Below, one T cell receptor beta chain is given with its context. The data stem from a study of cytomegalovirus exposure and HLA in healthy donors. The donors comprised healthy bone marrow donors. The CDR3 is made up of 15 amino acids. V was cut by 7 bases and J by 3 bases, with 18 bases left in between. Germline CDR1 LNHDA, CDR2 SQIVND (reference sequence). Primers included in the PCR were 60 Vbeta and 13 Jbeta primers. In the source study's methods: Tens of millions of unique TCR beta chains, some 9.9 million of them shared, were counted by a later analysis. Using immunoSEQ multiplex PCR, the repertoire was profiled, and TCRdb retains in-frame clones only, with some absent. V, J and clone size were drawn from that table, and D and trimming were deduced from the DNA. The repertoire consists of roughly 150,000 clones, with roughly 80% occurring once and the leading ten covering around 3.2%.

The sample consisted of PBMCs. The chain is built from TRBV19 and TRBJ1-1; D gene unclear. The TCR originated in a male donor in good health and CMV-seronegative. CDR3 sequence (DNA): TGTGCCAGTACTCAGCGGGTTTGGGCGGACACTGAAGCTTTCTTT. This translates into CASTQRVWADTEAFF.